Below, 4 T cell receptor beta chains from the same sample are listed, as sequenced in a study of cytomegalovirus exposure and HLA in healthy donors. Vbeta (60) and Jbeta (13) primers were used in the PCR. TCRdb keeps only in-frame clones here, not all; method: immunoSEQ multiplex PCR. There are 200,000 to 250,000 clones in the sample; over 70% occur only once, and roughly 7.4% lies in the top ten. Sequenced: PBMCs. These receptors all stem from an older woman in good health and CMV-seropositive.

The chain links TRBV6-1 to TRBJ2-5, with D perhaps TRBD2 (5 bases). V dropped 8 bases and J dropped 4 bases, with 17 bases sitting between them. The CDR3 loop spans 14 amino acids. Germline V gene data show CDR1 as MNHNS and CDR2 as SASEGT. The chain's CDR3 is CASGPGPRGETQYF. In DNA, the CDR3 is TGTGCCAGCGGTCCGGGCCCCCGGGGAGAGACCCAGTACTTC.

The chain combines TRBV7-6 with TRBJ2-2; 12 bases map to TRBD2. With 8 bases clipped from V and 4 bases from J, the junction kept 5 bases outside the gene matches. Germline CDR1 is SGHVS and CDR2 is FNYEAQ. This CDR3 is built from 15 residues. The CDR3 here is CASSGLAGSTGELFF. CDR3 bases: TGTGCCAGCTCCGGACTAGCGGGATCCACCGGGGAGCTGTTTTTT.

The J gene is TRBJ2-7, the V gene TRBV2; weak D call: TRBD2 (6 bases). The germline V gene has CDR1 SNHLY and CDR2 FYNNEI. V lost 6 bases and J lost 4, with 16 bases in between. This CDR3 has 14 residues. The CDR3 DNA reads TGTGCCAGCAGATTAGGAGGGGCAGCTTACGAGCAGTACTTC. Protein: CASRLGGAAYEQYF.

V usage is TRBV5-1 and J usage is TRBJ1-4, with 8 bases matching TRBD1. Trimming cost V 4 bases and J 7 bases; bases outside gene matches: 12. Germline CDR1 is SGHRS and CDR2 is YFSETQ. The length of the CDR3 is 16 residues. The CDR3: CASSPFGQGIGEKLFF. The CDR3 nucleotides read TGCGCCAGCAGCCCCTTCGGACAGGGCATTGGTGAAAAACTGTTTTTT.